Presented here are 21 T cell receptor beta chains from one specimen sequenced in a study of PD-1 blockade in mismatch repair-deficient tumors. TCRdb keeps only in-frame clones here, not all; method: immunoSEQ multiplex PCR. The sample carries 100,000 to 150,000 clones, 86% recorded once. Sequences were derived from peripheral blood, sampled 44 weeks after starting pembrolizumab. The receptors originated from an adult with mismatch repair-deficient cancer.

This chain joins TRBV5-1 and TRBJ2-3; 7 positions match TRBD1. The V gene end was trimmed by 3 bases and the J gene end by 4 bases; junction bases not matched to a gene: 2. Germline lookup yields CDR1 SGHRS and CDR2 YFSETQ. The CDR3 is 13 residues long. CDR3 nucleotide sequence: TGCGCCAGCAGCTGGGACAGTCCAGATACGCAGTATTTT. Protein product: CASSWDSPDTQYF.

The V and J genes are TRBV7-2 and TRBJ2-7; 8 bases map to TRBD1. Germline-derived CDR1 and CDR2 are SGHTA and FQGNSA. V trimming: 4 bases; J trimming: 4 bases; junction bases outside the gene matches: 12. The CDR3 spans 16 residues. CDR3 nucleotide sequence: TGTGCCAGCAGCTCCCCTGAAGACAGGGGCGGGTACGAGCAGTACTTC. Protein sequence: CASSSPEDRGGYEQYF.

This clone was counted between two and nine times. The rearrangement uses TRBV4-1 and TRBJ2-7; 9 bases align to TRBD2. The CDR3 sequence is 15 residues long. The germline gives CDR1 MGHRA, CDR2 YSYEKL. Losses at the gene ends were 1 base for V and 4 bases for J; bases not matched to a gene: 5. The CDR3 DNA reads TGCGCCAGCAGCCAAGTCTCTAGCGGGAAGTACGAGCAGTACTTC. Its translation: CASSQVSSGKYEQYF.

The chain combines TRBV10-2 with TRBJ2-7, with D unclear. Germline V gives CDR1 WSHSY, CDR2 SAAADI. Trimming pared 4 bases from V and 2 bases from J, leaving 6 bases between. The length of the CDR3 is 12 residues. In nucleotides, the CDR3 is TGCGCCAGCAGTGCAACGGCCTACGAGCAGTACTTC. Its translation: CASSATAYEQYF.

The chain combines TRBV4-2 with TRBJ1-2; D gene unclear. The CDR3 is made up of 15 amino acids. The V end lost 4 bases, the J end lost 5 bases, and 17 bases lay between the germline ends. Germline V gene data show CDR1 as LGHNA and CDR2 as YNFKEQ. This chain's CDR3 is CASSPVGGVEYGYTF. The CDR3 bases are TGTGCCAGCAGCCCTGTCGGCGGGGTGGAATATGGCTACACCTTC.

The gene calls are TRBV5-1 and TRBJ2-1; 8 bases line up with TRBD2. This CDR3 contains 17 residues. Germline CDR1 reads SGHRS; CDR2 reads YFSETQ. J was trimmed by 5 bases and V by 4 bases; bases with no gene match: 14. This CDR3 reads CASSPRDLAGKDNEQFF. In DNA, the CDR3 is TGCGCCAGCAGCCCGAGGGACTTAGCGGGAAAGGACAATGAGCAGTTCTTC.

The chain combines TRBV11-2 with TRBJ1-1; 9 bases align to TRBD1. V was clipped by 5 bases and J by 5 bases; unmatched bases: 9. This CDR3 has 15 amino acids. The germline V gene encodes CDR1 SGHAT and CDR2 FQNNGV. The CDR3 spells CASSALGTGRTEAFF. CDR3 sequence (DNA): TGTGCCAGCAGCGCTCTAGGGACAGGGCGAACTGAAGCTTTCTTT.

Only one count was recorded for this clone. CDR3 region: CASSRIAGEGEQFF. CDR3 bases: TGTGCCAGCAGCAGAATAGCGGGAGAGGGTGAGCAGTTCTTC. The chain is built from TRBV5-6 and TRBJ2-1, with 9 bases matching TRBD2. Germline CDR1 reads SGHDT; CDR2 reads YYEEEE. J gave up 9 bases and V 4 bases, and 8 bases lay outside the gene matches. This CDR3 is 14 amino acids long. Full variable domain (rest looked up from reference TRBV5-6 and TRBJ2-1): DAGVTQSPTHLIKTRGQQVTLRCSPKSGHDTVSWYQQALGQGPQFIFQYYEEEERQRGNFPDRFSGHQFPNYSSELNVNALLLGDSALYLCASSRIAGEGEQFFGPGTRLTVL.

J is TRBJ2-7 and V is TRBV11-2, with D perhaps TRBD2 (5 bases). This CDR3 has 14 residues. V lost 1 base and J 10 bases, leaving 17 bases between the germline ends. Germline V gives CDR1 SGHAT, CDR2 FQNNGV. DNA for the CDR3: TGTGCCAGCAGCTTAGCAAACGGGGAAAACGGCCAGTACTTC. Its translation is CASSLANGENGQYF.

The chain is built from TRBV9 and TRBJ1-5; D gene ambiguous. V lost 2 bases and J 3 bases, leaving 15 bases between the germline ends. The CDR3 totals 16 residues. Germline loops: CDR1 SGDLS, CDR2 YYNGEE. The DNA for the CDR3 is TGTGCCAGCAGCGTTGTTGTGCGGGAGAACAATCAGCCCCAGCATTTT. Translation: CASSVVVRENNQPQHF.

This sequence joins TRBV19 and TRBJ1-5; D unresolved. The V and J ends lost 6 bases and 2 bases respectively, with 11 bases between them. The CDR3 runs to 14 residues. Germline lookup yields CDR1 LNHDA and CDR2 SQIVND (reference sequence). The CDR3 protein is CASSSPGGNQPQHF. As DNA, the CDR3 is TGTGCCAGTAGCTCGCCCGGGGGCAATCAGCCCCAGCATTTT. Filled out from reference TRBV19 and TRBJ1-5, the complete variable domain reads DGGITQSPKYLFRKEGQNVTLSCEQNLNHDAMYWYRQDPGQGLRLIYYSQIVNDFQKGDIAEGYSVSREKKESFPLTVTSAQKNPTAFYLCASSSPGGNQPQHFGDGTRLSIL.

CDR3 region: CASSHTTDGTYEQYF. The CDR3, as DNA: TGCGCCAGCAGCCATACTACGGACGGTACCTACGAGCAGTACTTC. This chain connects TRBV4-3 to TRBJ2-7; no reliable D call. The germline V gene has CDR1 LGHNA and CDR2 YSLEER. The CDR3 length is 15 residues. V was clipped by 3 bases and J by 2 bases, with 14 bases between them.

This clone was seen only once. This chain connects TRBV6-6 to TRBJ2-7; TRBD2 matches 7 bases. Germline V lookup: CDR1 MNHNY, CDR2 SVGAGI (reference sequence). This CDR3 has 15 amino acids. V was pared by 2 bases and J by 3 bases, with 7 bases of the junction left unmatched. The CDR3 DNA reads TGTGCCAGCAGTTACGGGGAGGGAAGTAGCTACGAGCAGTACTTC. Translated, it gives CASSYGEGSSYEQYF.

The genes are TRBV11-2 and TRBJ1-5; D is perhaps TRBD1 (5 bases). The CDR3 runs 13 residues. The germline gives CDR1 SGHAT, CDR2 FQNNGV. With 0 bases removed from V and 7 bases from J, the gap between germline ends came to 7 bases. The CDR3 DNA sequence: TGTGCCAGCAGCTTAGACAGGGACCAGCCCCAGCATTTT. Protein: CASSLDRDQPQHF.

V gene TRBV10-2 combines with J gene TRBJ2-7; D gene unclear. This CDR3 has 12 amino acids. Germline V CDR1 and CDR2: WSHSY, SAAADI. Trimming removed 3 bases from V and 3 bases from J, with 6 bases in between. CDR3 sequence reads: CASSDLRYEQYF. CDR3 in DNA: TGCGCCAGCAGTGACCTGCGCTACGAGCAGTACTTC.

For this clone: Other DNA sequences in the sample encode the same CDR3. The chain has TRBV30 and TRBJ2-1, with D perhaps matching TRBD2 (5 bases). Deletions cut 2 bases from V and 4 bases from J, with 9 bases between. The CDR3 extends over 13 amino acids. Germline V gives CDR1 GTSNPN, CDR2 SVGIG (reference sequence). CDR3: CAWSSGAYNEQFF. CDR3 nucleotides: TGTGCCTGGAGTAGCGGAGCGTACAATGAGCAGTTCTTC.

The V and J genes are TRBV29-1 and TRBJ2-3; D is unclear. Germline V lookup: CDR1 SQVTM, CDR2 ANQGSEA. CDR3 length: 12 amino acids. V lost 8 bases, J lost 6 bases, and 15 bases lay in between. CDR3 in DNA: TGCAGCCACGAGTGGGTGGGGGATACGCAGTATTTT. Its translation is CSHEWVGDTQYF.

Here the CDR3 reads CASGLVLHDRGRPPVNEKLFF. The CDR3 DNA reads TGTGCTAGTGGTTTGGTCCTTCACGACAGGGGGAGGCCGCCGGTTAATGAAAAACTGTTTTTT. The chain employs TRBV12-5 and TRBJ1-4; 9 nucleotides match TRBD1. The CDR3 totals 21 residues. V was pared by 0 bases and J by 4 bases, with 18 bases of the junction left unmatched. Germline CDR1 is LGHNT and CDR2 is FRNRAP.

This clone came up a few times. The rearrangement links TRBV4-1 to TRBJ2-7; 9 bases are a match to TRBD2. The germline V gene encodes CDR1 MGHRA and CDR2 YSYEKL. The CDR3 is made up of 15 amino acids. J gave up 2 bases and V 2 bases, and 4 bases lay outside the gene matches. CDR3 loop: CASSQRTSVTYEQYF. The CDR3 nucleotides read TGCGCCAGCAGCCAAAGGACTAGCGTAACCTACGAGCAGTACTTC.

V and J are TRBV5-1 and TRBJ2-7; TRBD1 agrees at 10 bases. This CDR3 is 15 amino acids long. CDR1 is SGHRS and CDR2 is YFSETQ in the germline V gene. Trimming removed 3 bases from V and 3 bases from J; junction bases left unmatched: 6. CDR3 region: CASSSGTGVFYEQYF. DNA of the CDR3: TGCGCCAGCAGCTCTGGGACAGGGGTTTTCTACGAGCAGTACTTC.

This clone was counted only a few times. The chain couples TRBV10-1 to TRBJ2-7, with D unresolved. The V gene's germline CDR1 is WNHNN and CDR2 SYGVQD (reference sequence). Trimming pared 8 bases from V and 3 bases from J, leaving 11 bases between. CDR3 length equals 12 residues. The DNA for the CDR3 is TGCGCCAGCCAGAAGGTCGGCTACGAGCAGTACTTC. Protein: CASQKVGYEQYF.